The clone carrying this T cell receptor beta chain came up many times. The sample belongs to a study of beta chain features in type 1 diabetes. Every participating donor gave one draw, a heparinised blood sample averaging roughly 100 mL. By way of CD45RO/CCR7/CD25/CD127/CD95/CD27, the CD4+ regulatory, stem cell-like memory, central memory and naive cells were sorted. Purity above 98% was achieved in all sorted populations. Investigators reverse transcribed all isolated RNA, so they sequenced expressed TCRB transcripts. Sequencing was performed with immunoSEQ multiplex PCR; in TCRdb, only in-frame clones are kept and a portion is missing. The table has under 150,000 clones, less than 9% seen once. CDR1 is LNHNV and CDR2 is YYDKDF in the germline V gene (reference sequence). The CDR3 length is 12 residues. Trimming removed 9 bases at V and 2 bases at J, with 11 bases between.

The specimen sequenced was central memory CD4+ T cells from blood. This chain connects TRBV15 to TRBJ2-7, with D perhaps matching TRBD1 (5 bases). The TCR was taken from a woman in her 30s in good health. The CDR3 region is CATQDSAYEQYF. The CDR3 bases are TGTGCCACACAAGACAGTGCCTACGAGCAGTACTTC.